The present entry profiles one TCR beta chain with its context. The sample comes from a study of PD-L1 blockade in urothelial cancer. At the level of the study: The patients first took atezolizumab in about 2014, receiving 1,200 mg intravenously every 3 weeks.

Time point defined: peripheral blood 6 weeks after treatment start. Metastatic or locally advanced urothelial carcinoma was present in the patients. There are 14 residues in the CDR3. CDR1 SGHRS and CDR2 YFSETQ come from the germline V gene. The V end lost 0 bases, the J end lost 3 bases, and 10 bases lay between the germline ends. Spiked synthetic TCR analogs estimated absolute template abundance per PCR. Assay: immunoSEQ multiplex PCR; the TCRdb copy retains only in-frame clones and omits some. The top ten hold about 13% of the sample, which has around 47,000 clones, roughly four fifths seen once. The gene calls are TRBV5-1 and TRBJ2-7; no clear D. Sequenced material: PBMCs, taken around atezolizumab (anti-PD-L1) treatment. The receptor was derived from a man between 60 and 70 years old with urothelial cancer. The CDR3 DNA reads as TGCGCCAGCAGCTTGGACCAGTGGAGCTACGAGCAGTACTTC. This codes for CASSLDQWSYEQYF.